These T cell receptor beta chains were read from a single sample in a study of T cells after yellow fever vaccination. TCRdb fed the 5' RACE reads into MiXCR, producing one record per CDR3 protein. Of 400,000 or so distinct CDR3 sequences in the sample, approximately 10% were seen once. Source: PBMCs, taken on the day of the first yellow fever vaccination. The origin of the receptors is a young man who received the YFV17D yellow fever vaccine. CDR3s include the opening cysteine and the closing phenylalanine or tryptophan. Each record gives: V gene, D gene, J gene, CDR3 protein. D genes are given only for firm matches.

V gene: TRBV7-2; D gene: .; J gene: TRBJ2-1; CDR3 protein: CASSLRIGTEHNEQFF
V gene: TRBV20-1; D gene: .; J gene: TRBJ1-1; CDR3 protein: CSATRDTNTEAFF
V gene: TRBV20-1; D gene: TRBD2; J gene: TRBJ2-3; CDR3 protein: CSARGGLAGGPTDTQYF
V gene: TRBV4-2; D gene: .; J gene: TRBJ2-7; CDR3 protein: CASSQEAVFPYEQYF
V gene: TRBV12-3/TRBV12-4; D gene: .; J gene: TRBJ2-1; CDR3 protein: CASSSGFWNEQFF
V gene: TRBV6-1; D gene: TRBD2; J gene: TRBJ2-3; CDR3 protein: CASTGAGSGDTQYF
V gene: TRBV5-6; D gene: .; J gene: TRBJ1-5; CDR3 protein: CASSLGGMDQPQHF
V gene: TRBV3-1; D gene: .; J gene: TRBJ2-7; CDR3 protein: CATSQGVGPYYEQYF
V gene: TRBV7-9; D gene: .; J gene: TRBJ2-1; CDR3 protein: CASSLRQASYNEQFF
V gene: TRBV12-3/TRBV12-4; D gene: .; J gene: TRBJ1-4; CDR3 protein: CASGLLVAATNEKLFF
V gene: TRBV4-2; D gene: .; J gene: TRBJ2-1; CDR3 protein: CASSQERGPYNEQFF
V gene: TRBV6-5; D gene: .; J gene: TRBJ1-6; CDR3 protein: CASSSINSPLHF
V gene: TRBV6-2/TRBV6-3; D gene: .; J gene: TRBJ2-1; CDR3 protein: CASSGDNYNEQFF
V gene: TRBV20-1; D gene: .; J gene: TRBJ2-3; CDR3 protein: CSASVAQADDTQYF
V gene: TRBV29-1; D gene: TRBD1; J gene: TRBJ1-1; CDR3 protein: CSVAGQLNTEAFF
V gene: TRBV27; D gene: .; J gene: TRBJ1-4; CDR3 protein: CASSSLTANNEKLFF
V gene: TRBV6-1; D gene: .; J gene: TRBJ2-6; CDR3 protein: CASSPNQRTGANVLTF
V gene: TRBV27; D gene: .; J gene: TRBJ1-1; CDR3 protein: CASGARQGYTGTEAFF
V gene: TRBV7-2; D gene: TRBD2; J gene: TRBJ2-7; CDR3 protein: CASTVSGGAYEQYF
V gene: TRBV6-2/TRBV6-3; D gene: .; J gene: TRBJ2-3; CDR3 protein: CASSYSDTQYF
V gene: TRBV6-4; D gene: TRBD1; J gene: TRBJ2-1; CDR3 protein: CAGPDRDNEQFF
V gene: TRBV10-3; D gene: .; J gene: TRBJ2-1; CDR3 protein: CAISGLFSYNEQFF
V gene: TRBV11-2; D gene: .; J gene: TRBJ1-1; CDR3 protein: CASSLARSGTEAFF
V gene: TRBV20-1; D gene: .; J gene: TRBJ2-3; CDR3 protein: CSARGRLGSVDTQYF
V gene: TRBV7-8; D gene: .; J gene: TRBJ1-4; CDR3 protein: CASSLGPLEKLFF
V gene: TRBV15; D gene: .; J gene: TRBJ2-1; CDR3 protein: CATSRALGRNEQFF
V gene: TRBV7-2; D gene: .; J gene: TRBJ2-3; CDR3 protein: CASSLGGSGGNTQYF
V gene: TRBV12-3/TRBV12-4; D gene: .; J gene: TRBJ1-5; CDR3 protein: CASDRGGYQPQHF
V gene: TRBV6-4; D gene: .; J gene: TRBJ1-6; CDR3 protein: CASSDSAGMNSPLHF
V gene: TRBV4-1; D gene: .; J gene: TRBJ2-3; CDR3 protein: CASSPRGGGPSTDTQYF
V gene: TRBV7-9; D gene: TRBD1; J gene: TRBJ1-1; CDR3 protein: CASSYNTGGSGAFF
V gene: TRBV4-1; D gene: .; J gene: TRBJ2-1; CDR3 protein: CASSQENMGSSYNEQFF
V gene: TRBV5-5; D gene: TRBD2; J gene: TRBJ2-5; CDR3 protein: CASSPRAGGGETQYF
V gene: TRBV4-3; D gene: .; J gene: TRBJ1-1; CDR3 protein: CASSQDRGKREGNTEAFF
V gene: TRBV5-4; D gene: .; J gene: TRBJ2-5; CDR3 protein: CASSLASDQETQYF
V gene: TRBV5-6; D gene: TRBD1; J gene: TRBJ1-2; CDR3 protein: CASRDGTAVYGYTF
V gene: TRBV15; D gene: .; J gene: TRBJ2-5; CDR3 protein: CATRRYATQYF
V gene: TRBV12-3/TRBV12-4; D gene: .; J gene: TRBJ2-3; CDR3 protein: CASRPSTDTQYF
V gene: TRBV5-1; D gene: .; J gene: TRBJ2-2; CDR3 protein: CASSPSHRVTGELFF
V gene: TRBV25-1; D gene: .; J gene: TRBJ1-5; CDR3 protein: CASSTQAQPQHF
V gene: TRBV19; D gene: TRBD1; J gene: TRBJ1-1; CDR3 protein: CASSPQGARKTGTEAFF
V gene: TRBV20-1; D gene: TRBD2; J gene: TRBJ2-2; CDR3 protein: CSALAGGPGGELFF
V gene: TRBV4-2; D gene: .; J gene: TRBJ2-5; CDR3 protein: CASSHPRETQYF
V gene: TRBV7-9; D gene: .; J gene: TRBJ1-3; CDR3 protein: CASSLQLASGSGNTIYF
V gene: TRBV6-1; D gene: .; J gene: TRBJ2-7; CDR3 protein: CASSLGPPGFYEQYF
V gene: TRBV20-1; D gene: TRBD1; J gene: TRBJ1-2; CDR3 protein: CSAYTQGARGYTF
V gene: TRBV12-3/TRBV12-4; D gene: .; J gene: TRBJ2-7; CDR3 protein: CASSLMRAPYEQYF
V gene: TRBV5-1; D gene: TRBD2; J gene: TRBJ2-3; CDR3 protein: CASSLIYGAGVGDTQYF
V gene: TRBV5-8; D gene: .; J gene: TRBJ1-2; CDR3 protein: CASSYSGVYGYTF
V gene: TRBV6-2/TRBV6-3; D gene: .; J gene: TRBJ2-5; CDR3 protein: CASSYGAASETQYF
V gene: TRBV10-3; D gene: .; J gene: TRBJ1-5; CDR3 protein: CAINGGNQPQHF
V gene: TRBV20-1; D gene: .; J gene: TRBJ1-6; CDR3 protein: CSASIRGLVNSPLHF
V gene: TRBV12-3/TRBV12-4; D gene: TRBD2; J gene: TRBJ2-1; CDR3 protein: CAILGGEGDEQFF
V gene: TRBV4-1; D gene: TRBD1; J gene: TRBJ2-4; CDR3 protein: CASSLDQGDSKNIQYF
V gene: TRBV7-8; D gene: .; J gene: TRBJ2-1; CDR3 protein: CASSLRGSYNEQFF
V gene: TRBV7-2; D gene: .; J gene: TRBJ2-7; CDR3 protein: CASSLAPTSSYEQYF
V gene: TRBV28; D gene: TRBD1; J gene: TRBJ1-1; CDR3 protein: CASSSGALQGDTEAFF
V gene: TRBV10-3; D gene: .; J gene: TRBJ2-7; CDR3 protein: CAISESGGQLRALPPEQYF
V gene: TRBV19; D gene: TRBD1; J gene: TRBJ2-4; CDR3 protein: CASSIGTGRAKNIQYF